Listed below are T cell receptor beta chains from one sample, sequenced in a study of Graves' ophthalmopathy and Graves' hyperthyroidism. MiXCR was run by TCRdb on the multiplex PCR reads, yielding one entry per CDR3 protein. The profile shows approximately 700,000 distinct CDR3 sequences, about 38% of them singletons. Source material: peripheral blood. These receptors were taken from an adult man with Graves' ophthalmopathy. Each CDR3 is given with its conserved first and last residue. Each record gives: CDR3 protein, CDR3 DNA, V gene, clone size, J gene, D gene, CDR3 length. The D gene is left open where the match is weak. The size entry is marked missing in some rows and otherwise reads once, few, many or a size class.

CDR3aa: CASSPGVSYTGELFF
CDR3nt: TGTGCCAGCAGCCCCGGCGTAAGCTACACCGGGGAGCTGTTTTTT
v_gene: TRBV7-2
abundance: many
j_gene: TRBJ2-2
d_gene: -
len: 15

CDR3aa: CASSMGRQSRGVGYTF
CDR3nt: TGTGCCAGTAGTATGGGGCGACAGTCTAGAGGGGTCGGCTACACCTTC
v_gene: TRBV19
abundance: once
j_gene: TRBJ1-2
d_gene: -
len: 16

CDR3aa: CASSPWVSDEKLFF
CDR3nt: TGTGCCAGCAGTCCATGGGTATCGGATGAAAAACTGTTTTTT
v_gene: TRBV5-5
abundance: -
j_gene: TRBJ1-4
d_gene: -
len: 14

CDR3aa: CASSAPAGTGGTFF
CDR3nt: TGTGCCAGCAGTGCCCCGGCCGGGACAGGGGGGACTTTCTTT
v_gene: TRBV25-1
abundance: -
j_gene: TRBJ1-1
d_gene: TRBD1
len: 14

CDR3aa: CAISDQGTNYEQYF
CDR3nt: TGTGCCATCAGTGATCAGGGGACTAACTACGAGCAGTACTTC
v_gene: TRBV10-3
abundance: -
j_gene: TRBJ2-7
d_gene: -
len: 14

CDR3aa: CASSPGTSGGPPYEQYF
CDR3nt: TGTGCCAGCAGCCCCGGGACTAGCGGGGGACCCCCCTACGAGCAGTACTTC
v_gene: TRBV7-2
abundance: few
j_gene: TRBJ2-7
d_gene: TRBD2
len: 17

CDR3aa: CASSQDPGDEKLFF
CDR3nt: TGTGCCAGCAGCCAAGATCCAGGCGATGAAAAACTGTTTTTT
v_gene: TRBV7-2
abundance: -
j_gene: TRBJ1-4
d_gene: -
len: 14

CDR3aa: CASSLEVRTGYTGELFF
CDR3nt: TGTGCCAGCAGCTTGGAGGTGAGGACAGGATACACCGGGGAGCTGTTTTTT
v_gene: TRBV5-6
abundance: few
j_gene: TRBJ2-2
d_gene: TRBD1
len: 17

CDR3aa: CARNRAGGNTIYF
CDR3nt: TGTGCCAGAAACAGGGCAGGCGGAAACACCATATATTTT
v_gene: TRBV25-1
abundance: -
j_gene: TRBJ1-3
d_gene: -
len: 13

CDR3aa: CASSYRATGELFF
CDR3nt: TGTGCCAGCAGTTACCGTGCGACCGGGGAGCTGTTTTTT
v_gene: TRBV6-5
abundance: -
j_gene: TRBJ2-2
d_gene: -
len: 13

CDR3aa: CSAFASGSSYEQYF
CDR3nt: TGCAGTGCCTTCGCCAGCGGGAGCTCTTACGAGCAGTACTTC
v_gene: TRBV20-1
abundance: many
j_gene: TRBJ2-7
d_gene: TRBD2
len: 14

CDR3aa: CATSTAGDYGYTF
CDR3nt: TGTGCCACCAGCACGGCGGGGGACTATGGCTACACCTTC
v_gene: TRBV15
abundance: -
j_gene: TRBJ1-2
d_gene: -
len: 13

CDR3aa: CASSHGAGRGLRETQYF
CDR3nt: TGTGCCAGCAGTCACGGGGCGGGTCGGGGGTTGAGAGAGACCCAGTACTTC
v_gene: TRBV6-6
abundance: -
j_gene: TRBJ2-5
d_gene: -
len: 17

CDR3aa: CASTVLGGNGYTF
CDR3nt: TGTGCCAGCACCGTCCTGGGGGGCAATGGCTACACCTTC
v_gene: TRBV6-5
abundance: many
j_gene: TRBJ1-2
d_gene: -
len: 13

CDR3aa: CASSLIPRTNTGELFF
CDR3nt: TGTGCCAGCAGTTTAATCCCACGGACTAACACCGGGGAGCTGTTTTTT
v_gene: TRBV10-3
abundance: -
j_gene: TRBJ2-2
d_gene: -
len: 16

CDR3aa: CASSLQETSYEQYF
CDR3nt: TGTGCCAGCAGTCTACAGGAGACATCCTACGAGCAGTACTTC
v_gene: TRBV10-3
abundance: many
j_gene: TRBJ2-7
d_gene: -
len: 14

CDR3aa: CASSPSGVGVWLANEKLFF
CDR3nt: TGTGCCAGCAGCCCCTCGGGGGTCGGGGTTTGGCTGGCTAATGAAAAACTGTTTTTT
v_gene: TRBV7-8
abundance: few
j_gene: TRBJ1-4
d_gene: -
len: 19

CDR3aa: CASSLLGASTGELFF
CDR3nt: TGTGCCAGCAGTTTACTAGGGGCCTCAACCGGGGAGCTGTTTTTT
v_gene: TRBV12-3/TRBV12-4
abundance: few
j_gene: TRBJ2-2
d_gene: -
len: 15

CDR3aa: CASSPALQTYGYTF
CDR3nt: TGTGCCAGCAGCCCCGCCTTACAGACCTATGGCTACACCTTC
v_gene: TRBV7-9
abundance: many
j_gene: TRBJ1-2
d_gene: -
len: 14

CDR3aa: CASSVGTGAHQPQHF
CDR3nt: TGTGCCAGCAGCGTGGGGACAGGGGCCCATCAGCCCCAGCATTTT
v_gene: TRBV5-1
abundance: -
j_gene: TRBJ1-5
d_gene: TRBD1
len: 15

CDR3aa: CASSPSGPGYTGELFF
CDR3nt: TGTGCCAGCAGTCCCTCGGGCCCAGGGTACACCGGGGAGCTGTTTTTT
v_gene: TRBV6-5
abundance: -
j_gene: TRBJ2-2
d_gene: -
len: 16

CDR3aa: CASSLVVGTANSPLHF
CDR3nt: TGCGCCAGCAGCCTTGTTGTTGGGACAGCTAATTCACCCCTCCACTTT
v_gene: TRBV4-1
abundance: few
j_gene: TRBJ1-6
d_gene: TRBD1
len: 16

CDR3aa: CASSARTEAFF
CDR3nt: TGTGCCAGCAGCGCCCGCACTGAAGCTTTCTTT
v_gene: TRBV9
abundance: many
j_gene: TRBJ1-1
d_gene: -
len: 11

CDR3aa: CASSSGTEGVETQYF
CDR3nt: TGTGCCAGTAGTAGCGGGACCGAAGGGGTTGAGACCCAGTACTTC
v_gene: TRBV19
abundance: many
j_gene: TRBJ2-5
d_gene: -
len: 15

CDR3aa: CASSEDSTGDTEAFF
CDR3nt: TGCGCCAGCAGCGAAGACTCGACGGGAGACACTGAAGCTTTCTTT
v_gene: TRBV5-1
abundance: few
j_gene: TRBJ1-1
d_gene: -
len: 15

CDR3aa: CASSFGRKSGDTEAFF
CDR3nt: TGTGCCAGCAGCTTTGGCAGGAAGTCGGGCGACACTGAAGCTTTCTTT
v_gene: TRBV7-9
abundance: -
j_gene: TRBJ1-1
d_gene: -
len: 16

CDR3aa: CARSSHTGTEAFF
CDR3nt: TGTGCCCGCAGTTCTCACACGGGCACTGAGGCTTTCTTT
v_gene: TRBV27
abundance: -
j_gene: TRBJ1-1
d_gene: -
len: 13

CDR3aa: CASSLRQGVGELFF
CDR3nt: TGTGCCAGCAGTTTGCGACAGGGGGTCGGGGAGCTGTTTTTT
v_gene: TRBV12-3/TRBV12-4
abundance: many
j_gene: TRBJ2-2
d_gene: TRBD1
len: 14

CDR3aa: CSALAGGTDTQYF
CDR3nt: TGCAGTGCTCTAGCGGGGGGCACAGATACGCAGTACTTC
v_gene: TRBV20-1
abundance: -
j_gene: TRBJ2-7
d_gene: TRBD2
len: 13

CDR3aa: CATSRRTVQDYGYTF
CDR3nt: TGTGCCACCAGCAGGCGGACAGTCCAAGACTATGGCTACACCTTC
v_gene: TRBV15
abundance: -
j_gene: TRBJ1-2
d_gene: -
len: 15

CDR3aa: CASSEGTAGETQYF
CDR3nt: TGCGCCAGCAGTGAGGGGACAGCAGGAGAGACCCAGTACTTC
v_gene: TRBV10-2
abundance: -
j_gene: TRBJ2-5
d_gene: TRBD1
len: 14

CDR3aa: CASSDGGLYGYTF
CDR3nt: TGTGCCAGCAGTGATGGGGGATTATACGGCTACACCTTC
v_gene: TRBV11-2
abundance: -
j_gene: TRBJ1-2
d_gene: -
len: 13

CDR3aa: CATKLARTYEQYF
CDR3nt: TGTGCCACCAAACTAGCGCGGACCTACGAGCAGTACTTC
v_gene: TRBV15
abundance: -
j_gene: TRBJ2-7
d_gene: TRBD2
len: 13

CDR3aa: CASSLSRVNTDTQYF
CDR3nt: TGTGCCAGCAGCTTAAGCAGGGTGAACACAGATACGCAGTATTTT
v_gene: TRBV7-2
abundance: -
j_gene: TRBJ2-3
d_gene: -
len: 15

CDR3aa: CASSGGRLDTEAFF
CDR3nt: TGCGCCAGCAGCGGAGGACGGCTCGACACTGAAGCTTTCTTT
v_gene: TRBV5-1
abundance: many
j_gene: TRBJ1-1
d_gene: -
len: 14

CDR3aa: CASSLRRTIHEQYF
CDR3nt: TGTGCCAGCAGTTTGCGGCGCACGATCCACGAGCAGTACTTC
v_gene: TRBV7-6
abundance: -
j_gene: TRBJ2-7
d_gene: -
len: 14

CDR3aa: CSVAWQGELHGYTF
CDR3nt: TGCAGCGTTGCGTGGCAGGGGGAACTTCATGGCTACACCTTC
v_gene: TRBV29-1
abundance: many
j_gene: TRBJ1-2
d_gene: TRBD1
len: 14

CDR3aa: CASSPHDVKGGLSEQYF
CDR3nt: TGTGCCAGCAGCCCCCATGACGTCAAAGGGGGCCTAAGCGAGCAGTACTTC
v_gene: TRBV27
abundance: -
j_gene: TRBJ2-7
d_gene: TRBD1
len: 17

CDR3aa: CSARRTGDYGYTF
CDR3nt: TGCAGTGCTCGTAGGACAGGGGACTATGGCTACACCTTC
v_gene: TRBV20-1
abundance: -
j_gene: TRBJ1-2
d_gene: TRBD1
len: 13

CDR3aa: CASSLASTANNSPLHF
CDR3nt: TGCGCCAGCAGCTTGGCCTCGACAGCCAATAATTCACCCCTCCACTTT
v_gene: TRBV5-1
abundance: many
j_gene: TRBJ1-6
d_gene: -
len: 16

CDR3aa: CASSLAGQGANSPLHF
CDR3nt: TGTGCCAGCAGTTTAGCGGGACAGGGGGCCAATTCACCCCTCCACTTT
v_gene: TRBV12-3/TRBV12-4
abundance: many
j_gene: TRBJ1-6
d_gene: TRBD1
len: 16

CDR3aa: CASTDRDVPGANVLTF
CDR3nt: TGCGCCAGCACGGACAGGGACGTACCTGGGGCCAACGTCCTGACTTTC
v_gene: TRBV5-1
abundance: many
j_gene: TRBJ2-6
d_gene: TRBD1
len: 16

CDR3aa: CASSLIEGAPSTEAFF
CDR3nt: TGCGCCAGCAGCTTGATTGAGGGGGCCCCTAGTACTGAAGCTTTCTTT
v_gene: TRBV5-1
abundance: once
j_gene: TRBJ1-1
d_gene: TRBD1
len: 16

CDR3aa: CASSLEGRMDTDTQYF
CDR3nt: TGCGCCAGCAGCCTGGAGGGACGGATGGACACAGATACGCAGTATTTT
v_gene: TRBV5-1
abundance: -
j_gene: TRBJ2-3
d_gene: -
len: 16

CDR3aa: CASSLEGQGWGYNSPLHF
CDR3nt: TGTGCCAGCAGCTTGGAGGGACAGGGCTGGGGTTATAATTCACCCCTCCACTTT
v_gene: TRBV5-5
abundance: -
j_gene: TRBJ1-6
d_gene: TRBD1
len: 18

CDR3aa: CATSRGDRGRWTEAF
CDR3nt: TGTGCCACCAGCAGAGGGGACAGAGGGCGATGGACTGAAGCTTTC
v_gene: TRBV15
abundance: -
j_gene: TRBJ2-6
d_gene: TRBD1
len: 15

CDR3aa: CASSEWLGGGRRETQYF
CDR3nt: TGTGCCAGCAGTGAATGGCTTGGCGGGGGGAGAAGGGAGACCCAGTACTTC
v_gene: TRBV2
abundance: many
j_gene: TRBJ2-5
d_gene: TRBD2
len: 17

CDR3aa: CASSSLTGYEQYF
CDR3nt: TGCGCCAGCAGCTCCCTTACCGGCTACGAGCAGTACTTC
v_gene: TRBV5-1
abundance: -
j_gene: TRBJ2-7
d_gene: -
len: 13

CDR3aa: CASSQDAGQGVEQYF
CDR3nt: TGCGCCAGCAGCCAAGATGCGGGACAGGGAGTCGAGCAGTACTTC
v_gene: TRBV4-3
abundance: few
j_gene: TRBJ2-7
d_gene: TRBD1
len: 15

CDR3aa: CASSLIAGANTDTQYF
CDR3nt: TGTGCCAGCAGCCTAATAGCGGGGGCCAACACAGATACGCAGTATTTT
v_gene: TRBV7-2
abundance: -
j_gene: TRBJ2-3
d_gene: TRBD2
len: 16

CDR3aa: CASSLVAGPTYEQYF
CDR3nt: TGTGCCAGCAGCTTAGTTGCGGGGCCCACCTACGAGCAGTACTTC
v_gene: TRBV7-8
abundance: few
j_gene: TRBJ2-7
d_gene: -
len: 15

CDR3aa: CASSSPAPFHNYGYTF
CDR3nt: TGTGCCAGCAGCTCGCCGGCGCCCTTTCACAACTATGGCTACACCTTC
v_gene: TRBV11-2
abundance: -
j_gene: TRBJ1-2
d_gene: -
len: 16

CDR3aa: CSARRQYF
CDR3nt: TGCAGTGCTAGACGGCAGTACTTC
v_gene: TRBV20-1
abundance: -
j_gene: TRBJ2-5
d_gene: -
len: 8

CDR3aa: CASSPTSGANVLTF
CDR3nt: TGTGCCAGCAGTCCGACCTCTGGGGCCAACGTCCTGACTTTC
v_gene: TRBV4-2
abundance: many
j_gene: TRBJ2-6
d_gene: -
len: 14

CDR3aa: CASSAGTSGTEQYF
CDR3nt: TGTGCCAGCAGTGCAGGGACTAGCGGAACCGAGCAGTACTTC
v_gene: TRBV2
abundance: many
j_gene: TRBJ2-7
d_gene: TRBD2
len: 14

CDR3aa: CASSRLAGAVETQYF
CDR3nt: TGTGCCAGCTCCCGACTAGCGGGGGCTGTAGAGACCCAGTACTTC
v_gene: TRBV2
abundance: -
j_gene: TRBJ2-5
d_gene: TRBD2
len: 15

CDR3aa: CSPQTGQETQYF
CDR3nt: TGCAGCCCTCAGACAGGCCAAGAGACCCAGTACTTC
v_gene: TRBV29-1
abundance: -
j_gene: TRBJ2-5
d_gene: -
len: 12